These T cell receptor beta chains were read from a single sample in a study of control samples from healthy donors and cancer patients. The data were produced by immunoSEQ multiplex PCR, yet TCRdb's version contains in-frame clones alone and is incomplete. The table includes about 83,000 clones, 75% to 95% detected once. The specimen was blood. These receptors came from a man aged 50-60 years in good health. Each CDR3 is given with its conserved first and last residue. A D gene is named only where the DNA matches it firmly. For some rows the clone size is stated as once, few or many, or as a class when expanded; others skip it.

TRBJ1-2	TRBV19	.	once	TGTGCCAGTAACAGTCAGAACTCCTATGGCTACACCTTC	CASNSQNSYGYTF
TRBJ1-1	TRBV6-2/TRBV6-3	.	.	TGTGCCAGCAGTTACTTAACGGAAGCTTTCTTT	CASSYLTEAFF
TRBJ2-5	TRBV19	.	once	TGTGCCAGTAGGCAGGACGGCCAAGAGACCCAGTACTTC	CASRQDGQETQYF
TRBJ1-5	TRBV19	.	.	TGTGCCAGTAGTAACTTACCCAATCAGCCCCAGCATTTT	CASSNLPNQPQHF
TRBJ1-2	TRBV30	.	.	TGTGCCTGGAGTGGTCTTGGGTTAGGGGACTATGGCTACACCTTC	CAWSGLGLGDYGYTF
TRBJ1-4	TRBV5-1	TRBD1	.	TGCGCCAGCAGCTGGACCGGGACAGGGGGCGCGGGGGAAAAACTGTTTTTT	CASSWTGTGGAGEKLFF
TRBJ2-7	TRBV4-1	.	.	TGCGCCAGCAGCGAAATGGACAGTACCTACGAGCAGTACTTC	CASSEMDSTYEQYF
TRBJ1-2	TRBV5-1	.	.	TGCGCCAGCAGCTCCGGACCAGGCGTAGAAGGCTACACCTTC	CASSSGPGVEGYTF
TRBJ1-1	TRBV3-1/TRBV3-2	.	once	TGTGCCAGCAGCCAAGGTGTGGGGGGCACTGAAGCTTTCTTT	CASSQGVGGTEAFF
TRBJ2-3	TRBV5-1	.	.	TGCGCCAGCAGCTCGACGGTCACAGATACGCAGTATTTT	CASSSTVTDTQYF
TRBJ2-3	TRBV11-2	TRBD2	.	TGTGCCAGCAGCTTAGGGCTAGCGGGGGCCAGCACAGATACGCAGTATTTT	CASSLGLAGASTDTQYF
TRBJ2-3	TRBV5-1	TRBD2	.	TGCGCCAGCACGTTGGACAGCGGGGGGGCCAATACGCAGTATTTT	CASTLDSGGANTQYF
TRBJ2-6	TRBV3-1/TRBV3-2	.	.	TGTGCCAGCAGCCAAGACGGTAGCGCTGGGGCCAACGTCCTGACTTTC	CASSQDGSAGANVLTF
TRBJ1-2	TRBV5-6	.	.	TGTGCCAGCAGCTCCCACAGTTTTTCTGGCTACACCTTC	CASSSHSFSGYTF
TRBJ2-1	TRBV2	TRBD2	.	TGTGCCAGCAGTGAACAACGGGGGGTGGGCAATGAGCAGTTCTTC	CASSEQRGVGNEQFF
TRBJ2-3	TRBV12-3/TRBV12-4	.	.	TGTGCCAGCAGTTTTGACAGTTCCGATACGCAGTATTTT	CASSFDSSDTQYF
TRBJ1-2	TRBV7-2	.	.	TGTGCCAGCAGCTTAAGAGAACCGGACAATGGCTACACCTTC	CASSLREPDNGYTF
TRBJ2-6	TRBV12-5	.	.	TGTGCTAGTGGTCCCATTCGGTCAATGGTCAACGTCCTGACTTTC	CASGPIRSMVNVLTF
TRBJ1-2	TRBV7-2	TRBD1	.	TGTGCCAGCAGCCCCACTCTAACTGGGACAGCAAATGGCTACACCTTC	CASSPTLTGTANGYTF
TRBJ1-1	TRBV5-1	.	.	TGCGCCAGCAGCCTTGCAGGAGGGGGCACTGAAGCTTTCTTT	CASSLAGGGTEAFF
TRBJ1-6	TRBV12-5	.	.	TGTGCTAGTGCCCTCGCTGGGGGAGCGGGTAATTCACCCCTCCACTTT	CASALAGGAGNSPLHF
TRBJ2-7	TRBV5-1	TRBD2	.	TGCGCCAGCAGCTTGGACAGTGCGGGGGGCGAGCAGTACTTC	CASSLDSAGGEQYF
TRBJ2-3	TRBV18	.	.	TGTGCCAGCTCACCACTTTCAGTCAGAGATACGCAGTATTTT	CASSPLSVRDTQYF
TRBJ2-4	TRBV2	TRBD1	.	TGTGCCAGCCGGGACAGGGGGCTCAGGGACATTCAGTACTTC	CASRDRGLRDIQYF
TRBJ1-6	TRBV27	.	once	TGTGCCAGCAGTCCCCCCCCCACGACAAATTCACCCCTCCACTTT	CASSPPPTTNSPLHF
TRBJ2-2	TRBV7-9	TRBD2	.	TGTGCCAGCAGCTTTCGGGGACTAGCAGTGAACACCGGGGAGCTGTTTTTT	CASSFRGLAVNTGELFF
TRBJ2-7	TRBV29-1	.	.	TGCAGCGTGGAGGTGGCCTACGAGCAGTACTTC	CSVEVAYEQYF
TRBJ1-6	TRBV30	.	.	TGTGCCTGGGGCCTAGCCAGCTCCTATAATTCACCCCTCCACTTT	CAWGLASSYNSPLHF
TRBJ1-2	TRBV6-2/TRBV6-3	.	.	TGTGCCAGCAGTTACCCGGGGTCGAGGGAGAACTATGGCTACACCTTC	CASSYPGSRENYGYTF
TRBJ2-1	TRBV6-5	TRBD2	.	TGTGCCAGCAGTTATACTAGCGGGGGAAACAATGAGCAGTTCTTC	CASSYTSGGNNEQFF